This T cell receptor beta chain was profiled in a study of blood T cell repertoires in COVID-19 (TCRdb year 2020). Notes on the research overall: Samples covering the acute and convalescent phases of COVID-19 were provided by collaborators in the United States, Italy and Spain. The material from the prospective study consisted of cDNA or gDNA derived from T cells, B-cell-depleted T cells, or PBMCs. The dataset comprised deeply sampled blood TCRbeta repertoires from subjects exposed to, actively infected with, or recovered from COVID-19. The repertoires were made available in a free public database intended to serve as a resource for research on the immune response to SARS-CoV-2. The samples were drawn from the first 160 participants of the ongoing ImmuneRACE study and from more than 1,000 subjects provided by 6 global collaborators. Sample metadata almost always included a de-identified subject ID, COVID-19 status, age in years and sex. HLA class I and class II types, where available, came from metadata supplied by the sample provider rather than from assay-based typing. What the authors observed across the whole study: The amount of clinical and demographic metadata varied by source and participant and was provided uncurated.

The immunoSEQ Assay, a bias-controlled multiplex PCR, was used to amplify TCRbeta CDR3 regions from genomic DNA. Under the source paper's analysis protocol: The number of nucleated cells in each sample was estimated by amplification of reference gene primers within the assay. To quantify the absolute abundance of each unique TCRbeta CDR3 rearrangement, sequence reads were collapsed and filtered. For each sample, productive Simpson clonality was calculated as the square root of Simpson's diversity index across productive rearrangements. This is the immuneACCESS table as TCRdb keeps it, with only in-frame sequences that have V and J called. A part of the clones is gone; compared with another copy, unresolved V genes explain less than half, and the rest is unexplained. The DNA was the basis for D and trimming; V, J and clone size are from that table. The sample includes fewer than 350,000 clones, with approximately 85% observed a single time. The ten most abundant clones make up approximately 7.5% of the sample.

Based on the germline V gene, the CDR1 and CDR2 sequences are SGHNT and YENEEA. Taken from cysteine to phenylalanine, the CDR3 has 14 residues. Solely the CDR3 DNA is kept, with 42 bases framed from the first base. Compared with germline, V lacks 5 bases and J lacks 4 bases; bases without a gene match: 2. About this clone itself: Its binding antigen is unknown. The record has no base qualities; no much larger clone is one base away.

Collaborating institutions collected whole blood in K2EDTA tubes following their own protocols. For TCRbeta analysis, collaborator samples were shipped as frozen whole blood, as isolated PBMCs, or as DNA extracted from either sample type. The V and J segments used are TRBV11-3 and TRBJ2-3, with 11 middle bases fitting TRBD2. The source of this sequence is a human donor in a cohort sampled during active COVID-19. Sequencing was done on a sample of peripheral blood. The encoded CDR3 is CASSQGLAADTQYF. The nucleotide sequence is TGTGCCAGCAGCCAGGGACTAGCGGCAGATACGCAGTATTTT.